Below are 16 T cell receptor beta chains sequenced from a single sample in a study of CD8 T cells in ankylosing spondylitis. MiXCR was run by TCRdb on the 5' RACE reads, yielding one entry per CDR3 protein. Among under 150,000 distinct CDR3 sequences listed, roughly 13% were seen once. The material sequenced was blood, either unsorted or a sorted T cell fraction (not recorded which). The receptors stem from a female donor with ankylosing spondylitis or in good health (not recorded which).

This clonotype has more than one count but fewer than ten. The J gene is TRBJ1-1, the V gene TRBV5-8; D unclear. Germline V CDR1 and CDR2: SGHTS, YDEGEE. The V end was cut by 2 bases, the J end by 0 bases, with 8 bases between. The CDR3 is made up of 14 amino acids. CDR3 nucleotides: TGTGCCAGCAGCTTTGGGATCATGAACACTGAAGCTTTCTTT. Residues: CASSFGIMNTEAFF. The whole variable domain, remainder taken from reference TRBV5-8 and TRBJ1-1, is EAGVTQSPTHLIKTRGQQATLRCSPISGHTSVYWYQQALGLGLQFLLWYDEGEERNRGNFPPRFSGRQFPNYSSELNVNALELEDSALYLCASSFGIMNTEAFFGQGTRLTVV.

This clonotype showed up many times. This rearrangement joins TRBV10-3 to TRBJ1-1; D uncertain. Germline V CDR1 and CDR2: ENHRY, SYGVKD. V gave up 11 bases and J gave up 4 bases, with 14 bases separating them. The CDR3 has 12 residues. The CDR3 DNA is TGTGCCTCCCTAAGGTTGGGCACTGAAGCTTTCTTT. It is translated as CASLRLGTEAFF.

The V gene is TRBV7-9, the J gene TRBJ2-3; D gene ambiguous. Trimming removed 5 bases at V and 3 bases at J, with 18 bases between. There are 16 residues in the CDR3. Germline V lookup: CDR1 SEHNR, CDR2 FQNEAQ (reference sequence). DNA of the CDR3: TGTGCCAGCAGCCGGAGACCCCTGGCCCTTACAGATACGCAGTATTTT. Its translation is CASSRRPLALTDTQYF.

This clonotype was seen repeatedly, ten times or more. This chain uses TRBV5-1 with TRBJ1-2; D may be TRBD1 (5 bases). Germline assignment: CDR1 SGHRS and CDR2 YFSETQ. CDR3 length: 12 amino acids. Trimming stripped 5 bases from V and 6 bases from J, with 11 bases between. The CDR3 DNA follows: TGCGCCAGCAGTCTGACAGCTGATGGCTACACCTTC. It translates to CASSLTADGYTF.

This clonotype was found many times. The chain combines TRBV20-1 with TRBJ2-2; tentatively, D is TRBD1 (6 bases). The germline V gene has CDR1 DFQATT and CDR2 SNEGSKA (reference sequence). The V end was cut by 2 bases, the J end by 6 bases, with 13 bases between. The CDR3 is 14 amino acids. CDR3 bases: TGCAGTGCTAGACAGGGGTTGGGGGCCGGGGAGCTGTTTTTT. The encoded protein is CSARQGLGAGELFF.

This clonotype appeared many times. V gene TRBV20-1 combines with J gene TRBJ2-3, with TRBD2 matching 12 bases. With V trimmed by 6 bases and J by 2 bases, 6 bases remained unmatched. Germline CDR1 and CDR2: DFQATT and SNEGSKA (reference sequence). The CDR3 loop spans 15 amino acids. This CDR3 is CSADGLAGFTDTQYF. Here the CDR3 DNA reads TGCAGTGCCGACGGACTAGCGGGATTCACAGATACGCAGTATTTT.

Concerning this clonotype itself: A read error may be the cause here, since a much bigger clone is one base away. The genes are TRBV29-1 and TRBJ2-1; 7 bases are a match to TRBD2. The CDR3 contains 14 residues. V shed 8 bases, J shed 4 bases, and the junction held 11 bases outside the gene matches. Looked up from germline, CDR1 is SQVTM and CDR2 is ANQGSEA. For the CDR3, the DNA is TGCAGCACCCGGGGCCTAGCGGATTACAATGAGCAGTTCTTC. Translating gives CSTRGLADYNEQFF.

The table lists this clonotype with a few counts. The gene calls are TRBV5-1 and TRBJ1-1; tentatively, D is TRBD1 (6 bases). Trimming took 0 bases from V and 7 from J, leaving 10 bases between them. Germline V CDR1 and CDR2: SGHRS, YFSETQ. The CDR3 is 13 residues long. Here the CDR3 reads CASSLERTVEAFF. In nucleotides, the CDR3 is TGCGCCAGCAGCTTGGAGCGGACAGTTGAAGCTTTCTTT.

Points on this clonotype: A read error may account for a junction end that differs from germline. The chain couples TRBV15 to TRBJ1-1, with D hard to call. Germline CDR1 reads LNHNV; CDR2 reads YYDKDF (reference sequence). This CDR3 has 13 amino acids. The CDR3 reads CPTSRSPDREAFF. The CDR3 region has the DNA TGTCCCACCAGCAGAAGTCCTGACCGAGAAGCTTTCTTT.

This clonotype was found many times. CDR3 protein: CASSLAGGPHEQFF. The CDR3 DNA sequence: TGTGCCAGCAGTTTAGCGGGGGGGCCCCATGAGCAGTTCTTC. This rearrangement joins TRBV12-3 or TRBV12-4 to TRBJ2-1, with D perhaps matching TRBD2 (7 bases). The CDR3 consists of 14 residues. V lost 0 bases and J lost 8, with 11 bases in between.

Details on this clonotype: A read error is possible here, since a much larger clone lies one base away. The chain is built from TRBV6-5 and TRBJ1-1; possibly TRBD1 for D (6 bases). The CDR3 is made up of 13 amino acids. Germline V lookup: CDR1 MNHEY, CDR2 SVGAGI. The CDR3, as DNA: TGTGCCAGCAGTTGGCAGCGGGACACTGAATCTTTCTTT. This sequence encodes CASSWQRDTESFF.

This clonotype was counted between two and nine times. V usage is TRBV18 and J usage is TRBJ2-5; D remains ambiguous. Germline CDR1 and CDR2: KGHSH and LQKENI. There are 12 residues in the CDR3. The V and J ends lost 3 bases and 1 base respectively, with 3 bases between them. CDR3 protein: CASSPAQETQYF. CDR3 in DNA: TGTGCCAGCTCACCGGCCCAAGAGACCCAGTACTTC.

Comments on this clonotype: Germline is not matched at one junction end, which may reflect a read error. This chain connects TRBV7-7 to TRBJ2-2; 8 nucleotides agree with TRBD1. The CDR3 runs 14 residues. Germline V CDR1 and CDR2: SSHAT, FNYEAQ (reference sequence). The CDR3 loop is CASSPGQGSGELFF. The CDR3 nucleotides are TGTGCTAGCAGCCCAGGACAGGGTTCCGGGGAGCTGTTTTTT.

In its sample, this clonotype was seen a few times. This rearrangement joins TRBV20-1 to TRBJ2-7; D could derive from TRBD1 or TRBD2 (6 bases each). The CDR3 is 14 residues long. V was shortened by 3 bases and J by 3 bases, with 15 bases between the two germline ends. Germline V CDR1 and CDR2: DFQATT, SNEGSKA (reference sequence). The CDR3 loop reads CSASLGGRFYEQYF. The CDR3 nucleotides are TGCAGTGCTAGCTTAGGGGGGCGTTTCTACGAGCAGTACTTC.

The genes are TRBV27 and TRBJ2-3; tentatively, D is TRBD1 or TRBD2 (5 bases each). Germline V gives CDR1 MNHEY, CDR2 SMNVEV (reference sequence). V was pared by 6 bases and J by 2 bases, with 12 bases between. The CDR3 totals 14 residues. The chain's CDR3 is CASRLGRVTDTQYF. The CDR3 DNA reads as TGTGCCAGCAGACTGGGACGGGTCACAGATACGCAGTATTTT.

This clonotype was seen a few times. The chain employs TRBV15 and TRBJ2-1; 8 bases line up with TRBD2. The ends lost 0 bases at V and 5 bases at J; junction bases unmatched: 6. The CDR3 covers 16 residues. In germline, CDR1 is LNHNV, CDR2 YYDKDF (reference sequence). Here the CDR3 reads CATSREFSGNNNEQFF. In DNA, the CDR3 is TGTGCCACCAGCAGAGAGTTTAGCGGGAACAACAATGAGCAGTTCTTC. The variable domain in full, with the rest retrieved from reference TRBV15 and TRBJ2-1, is DAMVIQNPRYQVTQFGKPVTLSCSQTLNHNVMYWYQQKSSQAPKLLFHYYDKDFNNEADTPDNFQSRRPNTSFCFLDIRSPGLGDTAMYLCATSREFSGNNNEQFFGPGTRLTVL.